The rows below give T cell receptor beta chains drawn from one sample of a study of CD8+ T cells in alopecia areata. The assay was immunoSEQ multiplex PCR, and TCRdb's table has in-frame clones only and misses some. Altogether roughly 250,000 clones are present, 67% being singletons, with the ten largest covering around 1.2%. Sequencing was performed on CD4+ T cells sorted from blood, taken at week 0. The receptor source for this set is a human donor with alopecia areata. The CDR3 runs from the conserved cysteine through the conserved F or W. Fields, in order: clone size, D gene, J gene, V gene, CDR3 protein, CDR3 DNA. D genes are given only for firm matches. Where a row states a size, it is once, few, many or the class of an expanded clone; other rows omit it.

few | - | TRBJ1-5 | TRBV7-8 | CASSLEGSNQPQHF | TGTGCCAGCAGCTTAGAAGGGAGCAATCAGCCCCAGCATTTT
- | - | TRBJ1-2 | TRBV30 | CAWRTDYGYTF | TGTGCCTGGCGGACTGATTATGGCTACACCTTC
- | - | TRBJ1-1 | TRBV19 | CASRKGASTEAFF | TGTGCCAGTAGGAAAGGGGCGAGCACTGAAGCTTTCTTT
few | - | TRBJ2-6 | TRBV30 | CAWSVGVGANVLTF | TGTGCCTGGAGTGTGGGGGTTGGGGCCAACGTCCTGACTTTC
- | - | TRBJ1-2 | TRBV27 | CATRGENYGYTF | TGTGCCACCCGGGGGGAGAACTATGGCTACACCTTC
- | - | TRBJ1-5 | TRBV7-9 | CASSLAEEVSNQPQHF | TGTGCCAGCAGCTTAGCTGAGGAGGTTAGCAATCAGCCCCAGCATTTT
- | - | TRBJ1-2 | TRBV2 | CASSEDSYHGYTF | TGTGCCAGCAGTGAGGACAGCTACCACGGCTACACCTTC
- | - | TRBJ1-5 | TRBV4-2 | CASSQDEGQPQHF | TGTGCCAGCAGTCAAGATGAAGGGCAGCCCCAGCATTTT
- | - | TRBJ1-1 | TRBV5-1 | CASSSARSSTEAFF | TGCGCCAGCAGCTCGGCGCGGTCCAGCACTGAAGCTTTCTTT
few | - | TRBJ2-1 | TRBV7-3 | CASSGTGHEQFF | TGTGCCAGCAGCGGTACAGGGCATGAGCAGTTCTTC
- | - | TRBJ2-3 | TRBV29-1 | CSVGYGSTDTQYF | TGCAGCGTTGGGTATGGGAGCACAGATACGCAGTATTTT
- | - | TRBJ1-6 | TRBV18 | CASSPRQEDSPLHF | TGTGCCAGCTCACCAAGACAGGAAGATTCACCCCTCCACTTT
- | - | TRBJ1-1 | TRBV20-1 | CSARRGRAFF | TGCAGTGCTAGAAGGGGTAGAGCTTTCTTT
- | TRBD2 | TRBJ2-3 | TRBV9 | CASSPTGSGGKYTQYF | TGTGCCAGCAGCCCGACGGGTAGCGGGGGGAAGTATACGCAGTATTTT
- | - | TRBJ2-3 | TRBV30 | CAWSAPGRVSTDTQYF | TGTGCCTGGAGTGCCCCAGGGCGGGTGAGCACAGATACGCAGTATTTT
- | - | TRBJ2-5 | TRBV7-2 | CASSPWGGGMATQYF | TGTGCCAGCAGCCCCTGGGGAGGGGGGATGGCGACCCAGTACTTC
- | TRBD1 | TRBJ2-7 | TRBV11-1 | CASRTGVTGEQYF | TGTGCCAGCAGAACAGGGGTTACCGGCGAGCAGTACTTC
- | TRBD1 | TRBJ1-6 | TRBV30 | CAFDRVSYNSPLHF | TGTGCCTTCGACAGGGTCTCCTATAATTCACCCCTCCACTTT
- | TRBD1 | TRBJ1-2 | TRBV30 | CAWSVSEIGRGMIGYTF | TGTGCCTGGAGTGTATCGGAGATCGGCAGGGGGATGATTGGCTACACCTTC
- | - | TRBJ1-1 | TRBV25-1 | CASSEFGRGHGPGAFF | TGTGCCAGCAGTGAATTCGGACGTGGCCATGGTCCTGGAGCTTTCTTT
- | TRBD2 | TRBJ2-3 | TRBV30 | CAWSVIAGHHTQYF | TGTGCCTGGAGTGTAATAGCGGGGCATCATACGCAGTATTTT
- | TRBD1 | TRBJ2-5 | TRBV10-3 | CAISRQGRETQYF | TGTGCCATCAGCCGACAGGGACGCGAGACCCAGTACTTC
few | TRBD2 | TRBJ2-1 | TRBV29-1 | CSVVAGSSYNEQFF | TGCAGCGTGGTAGCGGGGAGCTCCTACAATGAGCAGTTCTTC
- | - | TRBJ1-3 | TRBV30 | CAWSDRIVGNTIYF | TGTGCCTGGAGTGACAGGATCGTGGGAAACACCATATATTTT
- | - | TRBJ2-5 | TRBV7-8 | CASSPSLETQYF | TGTGCCAGCAGCCCATCCCTAGAGACCCAGTACTTC
- | TRBD1 | TRBJ1-3 | TRBV7-9 | CASRATGEGNTIYF | TGTGCCAGCAGAGCGACAGGGGAAGGAAACACCATATATTTT
few | TRBD1 | TRBJ1-6 | TRBV6-5 | CATGRGTTLHF | TGTGCCACAGGCAGGGGGACGACCCTCCACTTT
- | - | TRBJ1-6 | TRBV18 | CASFAGSGINSPLHF | TGTGCCAGCTTCGCGGGGTCAGGGATTAATTCACCCCTCCACTTT
- | - | TRBJ2-3 | TRBV18 | CASSPATDTQYF | TGTGCCAGCTCACCGGCAACAGATACGCAGTATTTT
- | - | TRBJ1-2 | TRBV6-5 | CASSPGLNYGYTF | TGTGCCAGCAGTCCGGGACTCAACTATGGCTACACCTTC
- | TRBD1 | TRBJ2-7 | TRBV5-1 | CASSGQGASYEQYF | TGCGCCAGCAGCGGACAGGGGGCGAGCTACGAGCAGTACTTC
few | - | TRBJ2-1 | TRBV9 | CASSVDATRGEQFF | TGTGCCAGCAGCGTTGATGCGACCCGAGGTGAGCAGTTCTTC
- | - | TRBJ2-7 | TRBV7-3 | CASSLTGDEYF | TGTGCCAGCAGCTTAACAGGGGATGAGTACTTC
- | - | TRBJ1-6 | TRBV27 | CASSRQTDNSPLHF | TGTGCCAGCAGCCGACAGACAGATAATTCACCCCTCCACTTT
- | - | TRBJ2-1 | TRBV29-1 | CSLLRYNEQFF | TGCAGCCTCCTTCGCTACAATGAGCAGTTCTTC
- | - | TRBJ1-2 | TRBV2 | CASSPNLPYGYTF | TGTGCCAGCAGTCCGAACCTCCCCTATGGCTACACCTTC
- | - | TRBJ2-6 | TRBV30 | CAWSQMGGPGANVLTF | TGTGCCTGGAGTCAAATGGGGGGGCCTGGGGCCAACGTCCTGACTTTC
once | - | TRBJ1-5 | TRBV6-6 | CASSYSSRYNQPQHF | TGTGCCAGCAGTTACTCCTCCCGCTACAATCAGCCCCAGCATTTT
- | TRBD1 | TRBJ2-5 | TRBV29-1 | CSVAVGQAQETQYF | TGCAGCGTTGCGGTCGGACAGGCCCAAGAGACCCAGTACTTC
once | - | TRBJ1-5 | TRBV7-3 | CASSLSSNQPQHF | TGTGCCAGCAGCTTAAGCAGCAATCAGCCCCAGCATTTT
- | - | TRBJ2-7 | TRBV30 | CAWSGAGVNEQYF | TGTGCCTGGAGTGGAGCAGGGGTCAACGAGCAGTACTTC
- | - | TRBJ2-7 | TRBV5-1 | CASSLGLGLFSYEQYF | TGCGCCAGCAGCTTGGGATTGGGTTTATTCTCCTACGAGCAGTACTTC
- | - | TRBJ2-7 | TRBV2 | CASREWTGRALGSSRF | TGTGCCAGCAGGGAGTGGACAGGGAGGGCCTTAGGGAGCAGTCGCTTC
few | - | TRBJ2-1 | TRBV7-7 | CASSTDRINEQFF | TGTGCTAGCAGCACCGACAGGATCAATGAGCAGTTCTTC
- | - | TRBJ2-5 | TRBV7-8 | CASSPGTGGGEETQYF | TGTGCCAGCAGCCCGGGTACTGGCGGGGGCGAAGAGACCCAGTACTTC
- | - | TRBJ2-5 | TRBV30 | CAWRSLGSRETQYF | TGTGCCTGGAGGTCACTCGGGTCGCGGGAGACCCAGTACTTC
few | - | TRBJ1-4 | TRBV7-9 | CASSLTAGFNEKLFF | TGTGCCAGCAGCTTAACGGCAGGATTTAATGAAAAACTGTTTTTT
few | - | TRBJ1-1 | TRBV7-9 | CASSLGGDGNTEAFF | TGTGCCAGCAGCTTAGGAGGGGATGGGAACACTGAAGCTTTCTTT
few | TRBD2 | TRBJ2-7 | TRBV4-2 | CASSRSSGTSFSNRYEQYF | TGTGCCAGCAGCCGATCCTCCGGGACTAGCTTTTCGAATCGCTACGAGCAGTACTTC
- | TRBD1 | TRBJ1-5 | TRBV6-1 | CAARRGKLSNQPQHF | TGTGCCGCCCGCAGGGGGAAGCTTAGCAATCAGCCCCAGCATTTT
few | TRBD1 | TRBJ2-7 | TRBV2 | CASRNPKLGQGAYEQYF | TGTGCCAGCAGGAACCCTAAACTGGGTCAGGGGGCCTACGAGCAGTACTTC
- | - | TRBJ1-5 | TRBV15 | CATSPRGNQPQHF | TGTGCCACCAGCCCCCGGGGCAATCAGCCCCAGCATTTT
- | - | TRBJ2-2 | TRBV5-1 | CASNRITGTGELFF | TGCGCCAGCAACAGGATTACAGGCACCGGGGAGCTGTTTTTT
- | - | TRBJ1-6 | TRBV30 | CAWVREVNSPLHF | TGTGCCTGGGTCAGGGAGGTTAATTCACCCCTCCACTTT